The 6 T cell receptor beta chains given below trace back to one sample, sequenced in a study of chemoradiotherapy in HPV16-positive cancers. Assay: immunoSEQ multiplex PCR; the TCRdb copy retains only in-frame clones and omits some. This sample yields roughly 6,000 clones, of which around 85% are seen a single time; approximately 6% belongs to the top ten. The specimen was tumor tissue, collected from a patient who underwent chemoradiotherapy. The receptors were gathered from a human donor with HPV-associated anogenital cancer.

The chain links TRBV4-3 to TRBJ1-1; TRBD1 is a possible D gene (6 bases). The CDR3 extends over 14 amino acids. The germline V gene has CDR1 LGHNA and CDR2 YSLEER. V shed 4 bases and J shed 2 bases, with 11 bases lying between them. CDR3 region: CASSPLTGNTEAFF. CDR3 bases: TGCGCCAGCAGCCCCCTGACAGGTAACACTGAAGCTTTCTTT.

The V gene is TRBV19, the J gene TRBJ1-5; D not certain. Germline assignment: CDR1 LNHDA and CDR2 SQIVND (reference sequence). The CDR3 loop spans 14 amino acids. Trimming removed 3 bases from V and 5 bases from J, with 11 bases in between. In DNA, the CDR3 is TGTGCCAGTAGTATTTTGGGGTATGATCAGCCCCAGCATTTT. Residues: CASSILGYDQPQHF.

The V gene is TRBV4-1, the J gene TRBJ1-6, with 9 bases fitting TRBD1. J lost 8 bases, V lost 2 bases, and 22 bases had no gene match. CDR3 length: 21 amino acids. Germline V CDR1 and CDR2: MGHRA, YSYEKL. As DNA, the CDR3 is TGCGCCAGCAGCCAATTCTCTTTCTTCATTGGACAGGGGACGGGTTATTCACCCCTCCACTTT. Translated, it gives CASSQFSFFIGQGTGYSPLHF.

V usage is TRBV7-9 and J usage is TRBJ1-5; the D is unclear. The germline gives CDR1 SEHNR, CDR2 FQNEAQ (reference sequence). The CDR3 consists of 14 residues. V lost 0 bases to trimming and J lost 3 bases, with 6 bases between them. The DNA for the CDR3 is TGTGCCAGCAGCTTAGCAGGATTCAATCAGCCCCAGCATTTT. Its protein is CASSLAGFNQPQHF.

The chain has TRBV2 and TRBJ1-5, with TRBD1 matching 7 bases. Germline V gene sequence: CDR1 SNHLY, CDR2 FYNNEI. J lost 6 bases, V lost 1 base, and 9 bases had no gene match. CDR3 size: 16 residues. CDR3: CASSEGVTGAGQPQHF. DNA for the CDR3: TGTGCCAGCAGTGAAGGTGTAACAGGGGCGGGTCAGCCCCAGCATTTT.

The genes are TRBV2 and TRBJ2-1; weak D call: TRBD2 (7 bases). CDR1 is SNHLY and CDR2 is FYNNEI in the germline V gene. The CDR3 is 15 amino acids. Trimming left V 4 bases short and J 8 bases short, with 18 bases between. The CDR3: CASSVDTSGGDEQFF. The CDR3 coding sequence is TGTGCCAGCAGTGTGGACACCTCGGGGGGCGATGAGCAGTTCTTC.